A selection of T cell receptor beta chains follows, all from one sample in a study of PD-L1 blockade in urothelial cancer. Sequenced by immunoSEQ multiplex PCR; TCRdb stores in-frame clones only, minus some. The repertoire holds approximately 90,000 clones, nearly 90% seen once, with 1.5% to 2% in the top ten. The starting material was PBMCs, obtained around atezolizumab (anti-PD-L1) treatment. These receptors were taken from a man between 60 and 70 years old with urothelial cancer. Both conserved end residues are trimmed from each CDR3. Only some rows state a clone size, as once, few, many or a class for expanded clones.

v_gene,abundance,CDR3aa
TRBV5-4,NA,ASGGTSGGPGADTQY
TRBV20-1,once,SVEREGLGY
TRBV18,NA,ASSPLRRLAEKQETQY
TRBV5-1,NA,ASSLRTSGSGNEQF
TRBV19,NA,ASSRPTPPRLYGYT
TRBV7-2,NA,ASSLSSVGGYVQY
TRBV10-3,NA,AISEPLAGVETQY
TRBV5-6,NA,ASSLARGPQH
TRBV30,NA,AWSADRNQPQH
TRBV2,NA,ASKRLLTDTQY
TRBV6-1,NA,ASSEATGLFYEQY
TRBV9,NA,ASSAGQGEGYEQY
TRBV10-1,NA,ASSVQGAHEQY
TRBV7-9,NA,ASSREALSSGNTIY
TRBV19,NA,ASRPGQGLFANTGELF
TRBV6-4,NA,ASGLSGTGGADTQY
TRBV7-2,NA,ASSSGQIFGNTIY
TRBV5-4,NA,ASSYFGTGEYNEQF
TRBV9,NA,ASSVGGSSGSYEQF
TRBV28,few,ASSTRQGTKAEAF
TRBV30,NA,AWGDRNSNYGYT
TRBV7-9,NA,ASSSGLAVTGELF
TRBV6-5,NA,ASSDSAADTQY
TRBV10-3,once,AIRGTGGFLNTEAF
TRBV30,NA,AWRAGTGDHEQY
TRBV5-4,NA,ASGPRADASTDTQY
TRBV25-1,few,ASSEVDRGDTEAF
TRBV15,NA,ATSRDSKASPLH
TRBV6-6,NA,ASSEQQGSNEKLF
TRBV7-2,NA,ASSTSGRADEQY
TRBV2,few,ASNIQGAQETQY